This entry is about one TCR beta chain. Germline V gene lookup returns CDR1 MDHEN and CDR2 SYDVKM. The ends lost 8 bases at V and 1 base at J; junction bases unmatched: 15. The CDR3 has 18 residues. The data were taken from a study of tumor and adjacent non-tumor tissue in lung cancer. TCRbeta libraries were built with three rounds of nested PCR, modified from ARM-PCR. One entry per CDR3 protein, called by TCRdb with MiXCR from the multiplex PCR reads. Of some 99,000 distinct CDR3 sequences listed, roughly 80% are singletons. No cell sorting was done before RNA was extracted from the tissue. The specimen was lung tumor tissue. The gene calls are TRBV28 and TRBJ2-3; 10 bases agree with TRBD2. This TCR was recovered from a woman aged 55 to 70 with non-small cell lung cancer. DNA for the CDR3: TGTGCCAGCCAAGCCTGGAGCGGGGGGGTCTTGGGCACAGATACGCAGTATTTT. It translates to CASQAWSGGVLGTDTQYF. The complete variable domain, with remaining parts taken from reference TRBV28 and TRBJ2-3, reads DVKVTQSSRYLVKRTGEKVFLECVQDMDHENMFWYRQDPGLGLRLIYFSYDVKMKEKGDIPEGYSVSREKKERFSLILESASTNQTSMYLCASQAWSGGVLGTDTQYFGPGTRLTVL.